The 28 T cell receptor beta chains in this list originate from one sample, sequenced in a study of cytomegalovirus exposure and HLA in healthy donors. Vbeta (60) and Jbeta (13) primers were used in the PCR. Measured with immunoSEQ multiplex PCR; TCRdb has only the in-frame clones, and not every one. The table has 110,000 to 150,000 clones, approximately 80% seen once. Sequenced material: PBMCs. The receptors here all came from a male donor in good health and CMV-seronegative.

The chain recombines TRBV6-5 with TRBJ2-1; D is unresolved. The CDR3 length is 13 residues. Germline-derived CDR1 and CDR2 are MNHEY and SVGAGI. Trimming took off 6 bases at V and 0 bases at J, with 6 bases between the two ends. DNA for the CDR3: TGTGCCAGCAGGGTCAGCTCCTACAATGAGCAGTTCTTC. Its translation is CASRVSSYNEQFF.

The V and J genes are TRBV6-4 and TRBJ2-3; the match to TRBD2 covers 7 bases. The germline gives CDR1 MRHNA, CDR2 SNTAGT. The CDR3 runs 13 residues. V shed 2 bases, J shed 10 bases, and the junction held 6 bases outside the gene matches. CDR3 sequence (DNA): TGTGCCAGCAGTGACACGTGGACTAGTGCGCAGTATTTT. It specifies CASSDTWTSAQYF.

The rearrangement joins TRBV29-1 to TRBJ2-3; 15 nucleotides line up with TRBD2. The V segment lost 7 bases and the J segment 5 bases; nucleotides outside the gene matches: 4. This CDR3 is 14 amino acids long. CDR1 and CDR2 (germline): SQVTM, ANQGSEA. CDR3 region: CSGTSGGALDTQYF. The DNA for the CDR3 is TGCAGCGGGACTAGCGGGGGGGCTTTAGATACGCAGTATTTT.

The V gene is TRBV19, the J gene TRBJ1-3; TRBD1 agrees at 8 bases. The CDR3 is made up of 15 amino acids. Looked up from germline, CDR1 is LNHDA and CDR2 is SQIVND (reference sequence). V lost 8 bases, J lost 2 bases, and 8 bases stayed unmatched. The CDR3 sequence is CASSLQGATGNTIYF. For the CDR3, the DNA is TGTGCCAGTTCTCTCCAGGGGGCGACTGGAAACACCATATATTTT.

The chain uses TRBV30 and TRBJ2-3; 11 positions match TRBD2. V was clipped by 2 bases and J by 4 bases; unmatched bases: 8. The CDR3 length is 16 residues. Germline CDR1 reads GTSNPN; CDR2 reads SVGIG (reference sequence). In nucleotides, the CDR3 is TGTGCCTGGAGTAATACTAGCGGGAGATGGGCAGATACGCAGTATTTT. Its translation is CAWSNTSGRWADTQYF.

The CDR3, as DNA: TGTGCCATCAGCCGACTAGCGGACTACAATGAGCAGTTCTTC. It specifies CAISRLADYNEQFF. The genes are TRBV10-3 and TRBJ2-1; 9 nucleotides line up with TRBD2. With 6 bases clipped from V and 3 bases from J, the junction kept 3 bases outside the gene matches. Germline CDR1 ENHRY, CDR2 SYGVKD. CDR3 length: 14 amino acids.

This clone has more than one count but fewer than ten. This chain connects TRBV7-8 to TRBJ2-2; TRBD1 might be the D (6 bases). CDR3 length: 15 amino acids. Trimming took off 2 bases at V and 5 bases at J, with 12 bases between the two ends. The V gene's germline CDR1 is SGHVS and CDR2 FQNEAQ. The CDR3 loop reads CASSLRGGRTGELFF. For the CDR3, the DNA is TGTGCCAGCAGCTTAAGAGGGGGTCGTACCGGGGAGCTGTTTTTT.

Only a few counts were recorded for this clone. The J gene is TRBJ2-5, the V gene TRBV6-4, with TRBD2 matching over 11 bases. Trimming at V came to 5 bases and at J to 4 bases, leaving 6 bases not matched to a gene. Germline CDR1 MRHNA, CDR2 SNTAGT. CDR3 length equals 15 residues. The CDR3 bases are TGTGCCAGCAGTCTCCTAGCGGGAGGACGAGAGACCCAGTACTTC. Translating gives CASSLLAGGRETQYF.

The CDR3 is CASSRTGTSGTPWYNEQFF. DNA of the CDR3: TGTGCCAGCTCACGAACCGGGACTAGCGGGACCCCCTGGTACAATGAGCAGTTCTTC. This chain links TRBV18 with TRBJ2-1; 13 bases align to TRBD2. J lost 4 bases, V lost 4 bases, and 13 bases had no gene match. CDR3 length: 19 residues. Germline V gene lookup returns CDR1 KGHSH and CDR2 LQKENI.

This chain uses TRBV9 with TRBJ1-1, with D tentatively TRBD1 (6 bases). The V and J ends lost 4 bases and 0 bases respectively, with 13 bases between them. Germline CDR1 is SGDLS and CDR2 is YYNGEE. This CDR3 is 15 amino acids long. CDR3: CASSRSQGMNTEAFF. The CDR3 nucleotides read TGTGCCAGCAGCCGGTCACAGGGAATGAACACTGAAGCTTTCTTT.

The V call is TRBV14, the J call TRBJ2-3; TRBD1 matches at 8 bases. This CDR3 region has 14 residues. J lost 6 bases, V lost 1 base, and 3 bases had no gene match. Germline assignment: CDR1 SGHDN and CDR2 FVKESK. In DNA form, the CDR3 reads TGTGCCAGCAGCCAAGGACAGGGGTGGGATACGCAGTATTTT. It is translated as CASSQGQGWDTQYF.

This chain joins TRBV11-1 and TRBJ1-1; 7 bases map to TRBD1. The CDR3 sequence is 13 residues long. V trimming: 2 bases; J trimming: 4 bases; junction bases outside the gene matches: 1. Germline loops: CDR1 SGHAT, CDR2 FQDESV (reference sequence). The CDR3 nucleotides are TGTGCCAGCAGCTTAACAGGGGTCACTGAAGCTTTCTTT. It translates to CASSLTGVTEAFF.

V and J are TRBV5-4 and TRBJ1-2; D gene ambiguous. Germline CDR1 SGHNT, CDR2 YYREEE (reference sequence). CDR3 size: 15 residues. Trimming removed 0 bases from V and 7 bases from J, with 16 bases in between. CDR3 residues: CASSLAVEEKRGYTF. In DNA form, the CDR3 reads TGTGCCAGCAGCTTGGCCGTGGAGGAAAAACGTGGCTACACCTTC.

V gene TRBV19 combines with J gene TRBJ2-1, with TRBD2 as a possible D gene (6 bases). This CDR3 region has 15 residues. Per germline, CDR1 LNHDA and CDR2 SQIVND (reference sequence). Trimming cost V 3 bases and J 7 bases, with 16 bases left between them. The CDR3 DNA follows: TGTGCCAGTAGTATCGGGGGAGTCGACTTGAATGAGCAGTTCTTC. Its protein is CASSIGGVDLNEQFF.

The table lists this clone with a few counts. V usage is TRBV7-8 and J usage is TRBJ1-2; 8 bases map to TRBD1. The CDR3 length is 15 residues. CDR1 and CDR2 from the germline V gene are SGHVS and FQNEAQ. V dropped 3 bases and J dropped 8; count of bases not matched to a gene: 11. The CDR3 protein is CASSLDFQGAGGYTF. CDR3 sequence (DNA): TGTGCCAGCAGCTTGGATTTCCAGGGGGCAGGCGGCTACACCTTC.

The chain recombines TRBV15 with TRBJ2-1, with D perhaps TRBD2 (6 bases). CDR3 size: 14 residues. V was shortened by 1 base and J by 13 bases, with 17 bases between the two germline ends. The germline CDR1 and CDR2 sequences are LNHNV and YYDKDF (reference sequence). The DNA for the CDR3 is TGTGCCACCAGCAGAGGGGTTAGCGGAGTCATACAGTTCTTC. Its protein product is CATSRGVSGVIQFF.

The chain combines TRBV7-9 with TRBJ2-7; 9 bases agree with TRBD1. The CDR3 runs 14 residues. Unmatched junction bases numbered 2, after V lost 1 base and J lost 4 bases. Germline CDR1 reads SEHNR; CDR2 reads FQNEAQ (reference sequence). The CDR3 is CASSLGTGAYEQYF. The DNA of the CDR3 is TGTGCCAGCAGCTTAGGGACAGGGGCATACGAGCAGTACTTC.

The rearrangement links TRBV6-1 to TRBJ2-7, with D possibly TRBD1 on 6 matching bases. From germline, CDR1 is MNHNS and CDR2 SASEGT. With 6 bases removed from V and 7 bases from J, the gap between germline ends came to 16 bases. This CDR3 comprises 13 residues. CDR3 nucleotides: TGTGCCAGCAGCTTGGGGGCTCCGGGAGAGCAGTACTTC. This gives the protein CASSLGAPGEQYF.

V and J are TRBV7-7 and TRBJ2-5; 7 bases are shared with TRBD1. Gene TRBJ2-7 matches the end of the DNA better, so the J call may be wrong. Germline V gives CDR1 SSHAT, CDR2 FNYEAQ (reference sequence). The CDR3 spans 14 residues. The CDR3 sequence is CAPRGRQGVNEQYF. Here the CDR3 DNA reads TGTGCTCCTAGGGGGCGACAGGGTGTCAACGAGCAGTACTTC.

The rearrangement links TRBV15 to TRBJ2-7; D is undetermined. Germline V gives CDR1 LNHNV, CDR2 YYDKDF (reference sequence). The CDR3 consists of 14 residues. V lost 0 bases to trimming and J lost 0 bases, with 6 bases between them. CDR3: CATSREPSSYEQYF. The CDR3 bases are TGTGCCACCAGCAGAGAGCCTAGCTCCTACGAGCAGTACTTC. The whole variable domain, remainder taken from reference TRBV15 and TRBJ2-7, is DAMVIQNPRYQVTQFGKPVTLSCSQTLNHNVMYWYQQKSSQAPKLLFHYYDKDFNNEADTPDNFQSRRPNTSFCFLDIRSPGLGDTAMYLCATSREPSSYEQYFGPGTRLTVT.

This rearrangement joins TRBV30 to TRBJ1-2; a possible D gene is TRBD1 (5 bases). The V gene lost 4 bases and the J gene lost 2 bases, with 20 bases spanning the gap. CDR1 and CDR2 from the germline V gene are GTSNPN and SVGIG (reference sequence). This CDR3 has 16 amino acids. The CDR3 DNA reads TGTGCCTGGACCAAGGGTGGGGCAGGGCTCAACTATGGCTACACCTTC. This encodes CAWTKGGAGLNYGYTF. Full variable domain (outside the CDR3, taken from reference TRBV30 and TRBJ1-2): SQTIHQWPATLVQPVGSPLSLECTVEGTSNPNLYWYRQAAGRGLQLLFYSVGIGQISSEVPQNLSASRPQDRQFILSSKKLLLSDSGFYLCAWTKGGAGLNYGYTFGSGTRLTVV.

The chain joins TRBV4-3 to TRBJ2-2; possible D gene TRBD1, 5 bases. Per germline, CDR1 LGHNA and CDR2 YSLEER. The CDR3 is 15 residues long. V was clipped by 4 bases and J by 4 bases, with 13 bases between them. The CDR3 DNA follows: TGCGCCAGCAGCCGAACCCCAGGGTCCACCGGGGAGCTGTTTTTT. This encodes CASSRTPGSTGELFF.

The chain is built from TRBV9 and TRBJ2-3, with 11 bases that match TRBD2. V dropped 2 bases and J dropped 4; count of bases not matched to a gene: 6. Germline CDR1 is SGDLS and CDR2 is YYNGEE. This CDR3 contains 16 residues. This CDR3 is CASSVTTSGSSDTQYF. CDR3 DNA sequence: TGTGCCAGCAGCGTCACAACTAGCGGGAGCTCAGATACGCAGTATTTT.

The chain couples TRBV7-9 to TRBJ1-1; 10 bases are a match to TRBD1. The CDR3 extends over 15 amino acids. Germline V lookup: CDR1 SEHNR, CDR2 FQNEAQ (reference sequence). V was pared by 5 bases and J by 1 base, with 4 bases of the junction left unmatched. The CDR3 region is CASSTRTGGNTEAFF. CDR3 nucleotide sequence: TGTGCCAGCAGCACCCGGACAGGGGGGAACACTGAAGCTTTCTTT.

The J gene is TRBJ1-2, the V gene TRBV6-6, with D unclear. Trimming removed 6 bases at V and 1 base at J, with 9 bases between. The CDR3 covers 13 residues. Per germline, CDR1 MNHNY and CDR2 SVGAGI (reference sequence). The CDR3 loop reads CASRTERNYGYTF. The CDR3, as DNA: TGTGCCAGCAGAACAGAACGTAACTATGGCTACACCTTC.

This clone was found a few times. The chain has TRBV7-3 and TRBJ1-2, with a tentative D call TRBD1 (6 bases). Germline CDR1 and CDR2: SGHTA and FQGTGA. The V and J ends lost 5 bases and 4 bases respectively, with 20 bases between them. The CDR3 is 16 amino acids. The CDR3 region has the DNA TGTGCCAGCAGCCCCGCCCCAGGGGTCGTATCCTATGGCTACACCTTC. Translating gives CASSPAPGVVSYGYTF.

The sample holds one count of this clone. CDR3 sequence: CASSHGGGTDTQYF. DNA of the CDR3: TGTGCCAGCAGCCACGGGGGGGGCACAGATACGCAGTATTTT. The genes are TRBV7-6 and TRBJ2-3; 8 bases are shared with TRBD2. Germline trimming cut 5 bases from V and 1 base from J; bases unmatched to any gene: 2. CDR1 and CDR2 from the germline V gene are SGHVS and FNYEAQ. The CDR3 runs 14 residues.

This clone came up once. This chain joins TRBV2 and TRBJ1-2, with D perhaps TRBD1 (6 bases). Germline V CDR1 and CDR2: SNHLY, FYNNEI. V lost 1 base to trimming and J lost 5 bases, with 14 bases between them. The CDR3 totals 15 residues. The CDR3 is CASSEGWQGNYGYTF. CDR3 bases: TGTGCCAGCAGTGAAGGTTGGCAGGGGAATTATGGCTACACCTTC.